This T cell receptor (beta chain) was identified in a study of blood T cell repertoires in COVID-19. At the level of the study: Sites across the United States, Italy and Spain contributed samples from acute and convalescent COVID-19.

V lost 5 bases, J lost 0 bases, and 15 bases stayed unmatched. The CDR3 has 19 amino acids. Germline V gene data show CDR1 as LNHDA and CDR2 as SQIVND (reference sequence). Sequenced by immunoSEQ multiplex PCR; TCRdb stores in-frame clones only, minus some. The sample contains about 360,000 clones, more than 75% of which appear only once. This clone occurred once. The chain carries TRBV19 and TRBJ2-2; TRBD2 agrees at 7 bases. The sequencing sample was made of peripheral blood. The sequence was collected from a human donor in a cohort sampled during active COVID-19. CDR3 bases: TGTGCCAGTAGTCCCTTTTTGGCGAGCGGGGACGCGAACACCGGGGAGCTGTTTTTT. The encoded protein is CASSPFLASGDANTGELFF.